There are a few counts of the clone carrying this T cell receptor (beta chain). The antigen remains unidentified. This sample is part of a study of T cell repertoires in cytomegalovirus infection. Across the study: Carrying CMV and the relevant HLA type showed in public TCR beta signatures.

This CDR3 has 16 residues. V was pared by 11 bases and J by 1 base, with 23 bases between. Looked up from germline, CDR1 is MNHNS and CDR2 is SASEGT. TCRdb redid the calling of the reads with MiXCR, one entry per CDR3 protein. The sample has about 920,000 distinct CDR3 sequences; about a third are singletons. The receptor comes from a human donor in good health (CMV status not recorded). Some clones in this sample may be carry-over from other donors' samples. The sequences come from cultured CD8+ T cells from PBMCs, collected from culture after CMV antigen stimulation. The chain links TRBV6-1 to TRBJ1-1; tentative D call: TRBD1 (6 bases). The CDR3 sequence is CASHRADTAGNTEAFF. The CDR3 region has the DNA TGTGCCTCCCACAGGGCGGACACCGCTGGGAACACTGAAGCTTTCTTT.